This T cell receptor beta chain was sequenced for a study of T-cell memory formation after mild COVID-19. cDNA libraries for TCR alpha and TCR beta, carrying sample barcodes and UMIs, came from 5'RACE with constant-segment primers. MiXCR, run by TCRdb on the 5' RACE reads, gives a single entry per CDR3 protein. The repertoire holds 400,000 to 500,000 distinct CDR3 sequences, with around 19% as singletons. Per the germline V gene, CDR1 is SGHRS and CDR2 is YFSETQ. This CDR3 is built from 13 residues. Trimming removed 4 bases from V and 1 base from J, with 8 bases in between. The receptor was derived from an adult woman who had mild COVID-19 (a few samples of this study predate the infection). Cell type and time point are not known. Material for sequencing was PBMCs or a T cell subset sorted from them (not recorded which). The V gene is TRBV5-1, the J gene TRBJ2-5; D uncertain. The CDR3 DNA sequence: TGCGCCAGCAGCCCTGTACCCCAAGAGACCCAGTACTTC. As protein: CASSPVPQETQYF. The full variable domain, completed using reference TRBV5-1 and TRBJ2-5, is KAGVTQTPRYLIKTRGQQVTLSCSPISGHRSVSWYQQTPGQGLQFLFEYFSETQRNKGNFPGRFSGRQFSNSRSEMNVSTLELGDSALYLCASSPVPQETQYFGPGTRLLVL.